The clone carrying this TCR beta chain was observed a few times. The antigen remains undetermined. The data derive from a study of CD8+ T cells in alopecia areata. Study background: Treated individuals took tofacitinib by mouth, 5 to 10 mg twice daily.

Broader study findings: Sequence data from scalp samples additionally include resident alphabeta T cells of normal skin.

RNA was extracted and reverse transcribed into cDNA as the sequencing template. Assay used: immunoSEQ multiplex PCR; TCRdb lists only in-frame clones, some missing. Of roughly 250,000 clones in the sample, roughly 69% were seen once. The V gene lost 3 bases and the J gene lost 2 bases, with 8 bases spanning the gap. This CDR3 is 13 amino acids long. Germline loops: CDR1 SGHAT, CDR2 FQNNGV. Peripheral blood and lesional scalp punch biopsies came from alopecia areata patients. From PBMCs, CD4+ and CD8+ T cells were sorted. The specimen comprised CD4+ T cells sorted from blood, sampled at week 0. This chain joins TRBV11-2 and TRBJ2-7; D is undetermined. The clonotype originates from a human donor with alopecia areata. CDR3 sequence: CASSLDGPYEQYF. CDR3 nucleotides: TGTGCCAGCAGCTTGGACGGACCCTACGAGCAGTACTTC.